This TCR beta chain was recorded in a study of blood T cell repertoires in COVID-19. TCRdb keeps only in-frame clones here, not all; method: immunoSEQ multiplex PCR. The sample lists about 240,000 clones; approximately 80% were seen once. Germline V gives CDR1 SGHKS, CDR2 YYEKEE (reference sequence). CDR3 length equals 15 residues. With 5 bases clipped from V and 3 bases from J, the junction kept 8 bases outside the gene matches. This clone has a handful of counts. This sequence joins TRBV5-5 and TRBJ1-5, with 7 positions matching TRBD1. The TCR originated in a man aged 25 to 40 who had recovered from COVID-19. Sequenced material: peripheral blood. CDR3 residues: CASRPTGDVNQPQHF. CDR3 nucleotide sequence: TGTGCCAGCAGACCCACAGGGGACGTCAATCAGCCCCAGCATTTT.